This T cell receptor (beta chain) originates from a study of control samples from healthy donors and cancer patients. TCRdb keeps only in-frame clones here, not all; method: immunoSEQ multiplex PCR. The repertoire consists of roughly 400,000 clones, with about 93% occurring once and the leading ten covering approximately 6.3%. Germline CDR1 is LNHDA and CDR2 is SQIVND (reference sequence). Trimming left V 4 bases short and J 3 bases short, with 10 bases between. The CDR3 sequence is 13 residues long. Sequenced input: PBMCs. The receptor was derived from a man between 40 and 49 years old with head and neck cancer. The rearrangement joins TRBV19 to TRBJ2-7, with D perhaps matching TRBD1 (6 bases). The CDR3 region is CASSTQGGYEQYF. The CDR3 DNA sequence: TGTGCCAGTAGTACCCAAGGGGGCTACGAGCAGTACTTC.